This TCR beta chain was sequenced in a study of blood T cell repertoires in COVID-19. Study at large: The United States, Italy and Spain were the sources of the acute and convalescent COVID-19 samples. T cells, B-cell-depleted T cells, or PBMCs provided the cDNA or gDNA that served as material.

Original processing methods: Quantification of nucleated cells was approximated via reference gene primer amplification. Sequencing used immunoSEQ multiplex PCR; TCRdb keeps in-frame clones, though not all of them. D and trimming come from the DNA, and the V and J calls and clone size come from that table. The repertoire has roughly 280,000 clones, 75% to 90% of them found once; the top ten carry roughly 2.4%. This CDR3 contains 18 residues. Germline V gene sequence: CDR1 SGHRS, CDR2 YFSETQ. V lost 0 bases to trimming and J lost 4 bases; unmatched junction nucleotides: 10. The genes are TRBV5-1 and TRBJ2-5; 12 bases map to TRBD2. The receptor's source is a woman between 50 and 59 years old who had recovered from COVID-19. Material for sequencing was peripheral blood. This CDR3 reads CASSLGLAGVFFLETQYF. CDR3 nucleotide sequence: TGCGCCAGCAGCTTGGGACTAGCGGGAGTGTTTTTCCTAGAGACCCAGTACTTC.